Each of the 6 T cell receptor beta chains below was sequenced from the same sample in a study of T cell changes during pregnancy in multiple sclerosis. Assay used: immunoSEQ multiplex PCR; TCRdb lists only in-frame clones, some missing. The sample contains 42,000 or so clones, about 92% of which appear only once. The sample here was CD8+ T cells from peripheral blood mononuclear cells, taken in the first trimester of pregnancy. The receptors here all came from a female donor with multiple sclerosis, enrolled in a pregnancy study.

The chain is built from TRBV27 and TRBJ2-3; D is unresolved. The length of the CDR3 is 15 residues. Germline loops: CDR1 MNHEY, CDR2 SMNVEV (reference sequence). Trimming pared 6 bases from V and 0 bases from J, leaving 13 bases between. Written as DNA, the CDR3 is TGTGCCAGCAGGACTGGCGGCCTCAGCACAGATACGCAGTATTTT. It yields the protein CASRTGGLSTDTQYF.

J is TRBJ2-7 and V is TRBV19, with TRBD1 matching 9 bases. This CDR3 has 12 amino acids. Losses at the gene ends were 10 bases for V and 5 bases for J; bases not matched to a gene: 6. CDR1 LNHDA and CDR2 SQIVND come from the germline V gene (reference sequence). CDR3 amino acids: CATATGGNEQYF. Written as DNA, the CDR3 is TGTGCCACCGCAACAGGGGGCAACGAGCAGTACTTC.

The V call is TRBV5-8, the J call TRBJ2-5; D is uncertain. V was cut by 0 bases and J by 4 bases, with 7 bases left in between. The CDR3 totals 13 residues. Germline V gene lookup returns CDR1 SGHTS and CDR2 YDEGEE. CDR3 residues: CASSLGVGETQYF. CDR3 nucleotides: TGTGCCAGCAGCTTGGGAGTCGGAGAGACCCAGTACTTC.

V and J are TRBV18 and TRBJ2-7; TRBD2 matches 7 bases. The CDR3 is made up of 15 amino acids. J gave up 3 bases and V 11 bases, and 16 bases lay outside the gene matches. Germline V gives CDR1 KGHSH, CDR2 LQKENI. The CDR3 nucleotides are TGTGCCGCCCTGGGGGGGGACCCCCACCTCTACGAGCAGTACTTC. It translates to CAALGGDPHLYEQYF.

The gene calls are TRBV7-3 and TRBJ1-1; TRBD1 aligns across 9 bases. J gave up 3 bases and V 5 bases, and 4 bases lay outside the gene matches. CDR1 and CDR2 from the germline V gene are SGHTA and FQGTGA. The CDR3 is 14 amino acids. The CDR3 is CASSPGQGYTEAFF. The CDR3 coding sequence is TGTGCCAGCAGCCCCGGACAGGGGTACACTGAAGCTTTCTTT.

The chain has TRBV5-5 and TRBJ1-1; no definite D call. Germline lookup yields CDR1 SGHKS and CDR2 YYEKEE (reference sequence). Trimming stripped 0 bases from V and 1 base from J, with 7 bases between. The CDR3 length is 14 residues. CDR3 sequence reads: CASSLGQANTEAFF. In DNA, the CDR3 is TGTGCCAGCAGCTTGGGGCAGGCGAACACTGAAGCTTTCTTT.